One and the same sample provided the 28 T cell receptor beta chains below, sequenced in a study of OX40 agonist ivuxolimab in advanced cancers. Sequencing was performed with immunoSEQ multiplex PCR; in TCRdb, only in-frame clones are kept and a portion is missing. In the table there are some 69,000 clones, about three quarters of which are singletons. Sequencing used CD4+ or CD8+ T cells sorted from blood, obtained in a trial of the OX40 agonist ivuxolimab. The receptors stem from an adult with an advanced solid tumor such as melanoma, head and neck, liver or kidney cancer.

This chain connects TRBV5-4 to TRBJ2-7; D is possibly TRBD2 (6 bases). V gave up 0 bases and J gave up 1 base, with 8 bases separating them. Per the germline V gene, CDR1 is SGHNT and CDR2 is YYREEE (reference sequence). The CDR3 is 14 residues long. The CDR3 here is CASSLAGASYEQYF. In nucleotides, the CDR3 is TGTGCCAGCAGCTTGGCGGGAGCGTCCTACGAGCAGTACTTC.

The chain employs TRBV25-1 and TRBJ2-1; 10 bases match TRBD2. V shed 5 bases, J shed 0 bases, and the junction held 4 bases outside the gene matches. There are 16 residues in the CDR3. Germline CDR1 is MGHDK and CDR2 is SYGVNS. This CDR3 is CASSSSGGSSYNEQFF. Here the CDR3 DNA reads TGTGCCAGCAGTTCTAGCGGGGGAAGCTCCTACAATGAGCAGTTCTTC.

The chain carries TRBV5-1 and TRBJ1-2; possibly TRBD1 for D (6 bases). Germline V gene lookup returns CDR1 SGHRS and CDR2 YFSETQ. The V gene lost 1 base and the J gene lost 0 bases, with 13 bases spanning the gap. The CDR3 consists of 16 residues. The CDR3 region is CASSLNREGANYGYTF. As DNA, the CDR3 is TGCGCCAGCAGCTTGAACAGGGAAGGAGCTAACTATGGCTACACCTTC.

The CDR3 DNA reads TGTGCCAGCAGCGGGATTGGGTCTACTAGCGGCACAACAGATACGCAGTATTTT. Protein product: CASSGIGSTSGTTDTQYF. The chain is built from TRBV5-4 and TRBJ2-3; 8 bases align to TRBD2. The V gene's germline CDR1 is SGHNT and CDR2 YYREEE (reference sequence). The CDR3 is 18 residues long. After removal of 4 bases from V and 3 bases from J, the junction contained 16 bases not matched to a gene.

The chain has TRBV28 and TRBJ2-2; D gene unclear. Per the germline V gene, CDR1 is MDHEN and CDR2 is SYDVKM. This CDR3 has 12 amino acids. The V end was cut by 6 bases, the J end by 7 bases, with 9 bases between. The CDR3 here is CASSSRIGELFF. Here the CDR3 DNA reads TGTGCCAGCAGCTCTAGGATCGGGGAGCTGTTTTTT.

The chain joins TRBV7-2 to TRBJ1-5; D is uncertain. The CDR3 is 15 amino acids. In germline, CDR1 is SGHTA, CDR2 FQGNSA. V lost 2 bases and J 1 base, leaving 9 bases between the germline ends. The CDR3 nucleotides read TGTGCCAGCAGCTTAAAGGGTGGGAGCAATCAGCCCCAGCATTTT. It is translated as CASSLKGGSNQPQHF. Using reference TRBV7-2 and TRBJ1-5 for the parts outside the CDR3, the full variable domain is GAGVSQSPSNKVTEKGKDVELRCDPISGHTALYWYRQSLGQGLEFLIYFQGNSAPDKSGLPSDRFSAERTGGSVSTLTIQRTQQEDSAVYLCASSLKGGSNQPQHFGDGTRLSIL.

The chain joins TRBV2 to TRBJ1-4, with D tentatively TRBD1 (5 bases). Looked up from germline, CDR1 is SNHLY and CDR2 is FYNNEI. Trimming took 0 bases from V and 5 from J, leaving 13 bases between them. This CDR3 has 16 amino acids. The CDR3 sequence: CASSEARLRGNEKLFF. Here the CDR3 DNA reads TGTGCCAGCAGTGAAGCGCGATTAAGGGGAAATGAAAAACTGTTTTTT.

In this sample, this clone turned up once. This sequence joins TRBV5-1 and TRBJ2-7; no definite D call. Between the trimmed V and J ends, which lost 3 bases and 1 base, there was a span of 8 bases. The CDR3 runs 13 residues. Germline CDR1 reads SGHRS; CDR2 reads YFSETQ. The CDR3 here is CASSYQQSYEQYF. Written as DNA, the CDR3 is TGCGCCAGCAGCTACCAGCAGTCCTACGAGCAGTACTTC.

The chain combines TRBV19 with TRBJ2-3, with a possible D match to TRBD1 (7 bases). V was clipped by 7 bases and J by 1 base, with 18 bases between them. The CDR3 has 16 amino acids. The germline gives CDR1 LNHDA, CDR2 SQIVND (reference sequence). CDR3 coding DNA: TGTGCCAGTAACCGGGGGACAGACCACCGCACAGATACGCAGTATTTT. Protein sequence: CASNRGTDHRTDTQYF.

In DNA form, the CDR3 reads TGTGCCAGCAGTGGTCCCTTTGGCTCCTACAATGAGCAGTTCTTC. Translation gives CASSGPFGSYNEQFF. V gene TRBV6-1 combines with J gene TRBJ2-1; no definite D call. This CDR3 has 15 amino acids. The germline V gene encodes CDR1 MNHNS and CDR2 SASEGT. Trimming took 4 bases from V and 0 from J, leaving 10 bases between them.

The genes are TRBV27 and TRBJ1-1; D is perhaps TRBD1 (6 bases). CDR1 and CDR2 from the germline V gene are MNHEY and SMNVEV (reference sequence). V was pared by 3 bases and J by 1 base, with 18 bases between. The CDR3 extends over 17 amino acids. CDR3 nucleotides: TGTGCCAGCAGTTTGCGGGTGGGGGGGGCCCGGAACACTGAAGCTTTCTTT. Its protein is CASSLRVGGARNTEAFF.

This sequence joins TRBV2 and TRBJ2-6, with no clear D. Deletions cut 7 bases from V and 0 bases from J, with 4 bases between. The CDR3 sequence is 13 residues long. Looked up from germline, CDR1 is SNHLY and CDR2 is FYNNEI. For the CDR3, the DNA is TGTGCCAGCACCTACTCTGGGGCCAACGTCCTGACTTTC. This translates into CASTYSGANVLTF.

This clone came up a few times. The chain carries TRBV7-9 and TRBJ2-7; D possibly corresponds to TRBD1 (5 bases). Germline values: CDR1 SEHNR, CDR2 FQNEAQ (reference sequence). Trimming took off 1 base at V and 4 bases at J, with 14 bases between the two ends. CDR3 size: 15 residues. CDR3: CASSLVGDRSYEQYF. CDR3 bases: TGTGCCAGCAGCTTAGTAGGGGATAGGTCGTACGAGCAGTACTTC. Using reference TRBV7-9 and TRBJ2-7 for the parts outside the CDR3, the full variable domain is DTGVSQNPRHKITKRGQNVTFRCDPISEHNRLYWYRQTLGQGPEFLTYFQNEAQLEKSRLLSDRFSAERPKGSFSTLEIQRTEQGDSAMYLCASSLVGDRSYEQYFGPGTRLTVT.

The V call is TRBV6-1, the J call TRBJ2-3; D is undetermined. The CDR3 has 12 residues. Trimming left V 7 bases short and J 5 bases short, with 10 bases between. Germline CDR1 and CDR2: MNHNS and SASEGT. The CDR3 DNA sequence: TGTGCCAGCACCCCTCGAGGAGATACGCAGTATTTT. This codes for CASTPRGDTQYF.

V and J are TRBV19 and TRBJ1-4; tentatively, D is TRBD1 (6 bases). The V and J ends lost 3 bases and 8 bases respectively, with 22 bases between them. This CDR3 has 17 amino acids. Germline loops: CDR1 LNHDA, CDR2 SQIVND (reference sequence). Written as DNA, the CDR3 is TGTGCCAGTAGTATCATTCAAAGACGGGGGCGGAGGGAAAAACTGTTTTTT. Translation: CASSIIQRRGRREKLFF.

This rearrangement joins TRBV9 to TRBJ2-1; no reliable D call. CDR1 SGDLS and CDR2 YYNGEE come from the germline V gene. V was clipped by 0 bases and J by 8 bases, with 9 bases between them. There are 13 residues in the CDR3. CDR3: CASSVGSPDEQFF. The CDR3, as DNA: TGTGCCAGCAGCGTAGGGTCCCCGGATGAGCAGTTCTTC.

The V call is TRBV6-1, the J call TRBJ2-5; 7 positions agree with TRBD2. CDR1 and CDR2 from the germline V gene are MNHNS and SASEGT. V gave up 3 bases and J gave up 0 bases; unmatched junction bases: 7. The CDR3 has 16 amino acids. CDR3 amino acids: CASSDGGGAYQETQYF. As DNA, the CDR3 is TGTGCCAGCAGTGATGGGGGAGGGGCGTACCAAGAGACCCAGTACTTC.

The chain combines TRBV18 with TRBJ2-3; 12 bases are shared with TRBD1. CDR3 length: 14 amino acids. Trimming took 10 bases from V and 4 from J; bases not matched to a gene: 6. Germline-derived CDR1 and CDR2 are KGHSH and LQKENI. In DNA form, the CDR3 reads TGTGCCACCCCGGGACAGGGGGCTTCAGATACGCAGTATTTT. Residues: CATPGQGASDTQYF.

The chain joins TRBV7-9 to TRBJ2-6; D possibly corresponds to TRBD1 (5 bases). Trimming removed 0 bases from V and 0 bases from J, with 9 bases in between. CDR3 length: 17 amino acids. The germline V gene encodes CDR1 SEHNR and CDR2 FQNEAQ (reference sequence). The CDR3 sequence is CASSLARALSGANVLTF. The CDR3 coding sequence is TGTGCCAGCAGCTTAGCCAGGGCCCTCTCTGGGGCCAACGTCCTGACTTTC. Full variable domain (remainder filled in from reference TRBV7-9 and TRBJ2-6): DTGVSQNPRHKITKRGQNVTFRCDPISEHNRLYWYRQTLGQGPEFLTYFQNEAQLEKSRLLSDRFSAERPKGSFSTLEIQRTEQGDSAMYLCASSLARALSGANVLTFGAGSRLTVL.

The V gene is TRBV2, the J gene TRBJ2-5; D gene unclear. The germline V gene has CDR1 SNHLY and CDR2 FYNNEI. CDR3 length: 11 residues. V lost 7 bases, J lost 5 bases, and 8 bases lay in between. For the CDR3, the DNA is TGTGCCAGCAACCCGTTTGAGACCCAGTACTTC. As protein: CASNPFETQYF.

The chain combines TRBV7-8 with TRBJ2-7; 8 nucleotides align to TRBD2. Trimming removed 1 base from V and 6 bases from J; junction bases left unmatched: 8. The CDR3 covers 15 residues. CDR1 and CDR2 (germline): SGHVS, FQNEAQ. Here the CDR3 reads CASSLDAGGVFEQYF. For the CDR3, the DNA is TGTGCCAGCAGCTTAGACGCGGGAGGTGTATTCGAGCAGTACTTC.

The chain recombines TRBV7-3 with TRBJ2-7, with D uncertain. Trimming shortened V by 5 bases and J by 9 bases, and 20 bases separated the two germline ends. This CDR3 is built from 14 residues. Germline V gives CDR1 SGHTA, CDR2 FQGTGA. The CDR3 nucleotides are TGTGCCAGCAGCCCCGGCACGGGTAGGGCCGCGCAGTACTTC. It specifies CASSPGTGRAAQYF.

This clone was found a few times. The chain recombines TRBV6-4 with TRBJ1-4; 7 nucleotides match TRBD1. V was pared by 5 bases and J by 7 bases, with 10 bases of the junction left unmatched. The CDR3 runs 15 residues. Germline V gene lookup returns CDR1 MRHNA and CDR2 SNTAGT. CDR3 sequence (DNA): TGTGCCAGCAGTAGAGACAGGGAAGGTTGTGAAAAACTGTTTTTT. Translation gives CASSRDREGCEKLFF.

This clone was seen more than once but under ten times. CDR3 DNA sequence: TGTGCCAGCAACCTTTTAAACGAGCAGTACTTC. It yields the protein CASNLLNEQYF. The genes are TRBV2 and TRBJ2-7; D is unclear. Germline values: CDR1 SNHLY, CDR2 FYNNEI. This CDR3 region has 11 residues. V lost 7 bases and J lost 5, with 9 bases in between. The full variable domain, in which reference TRBV2 and TRBJ2-7 provide the parts outside the CDR3, is EPEVTQTPSHQVTQMGQEVILRCVPISNHLYFYWYRQILGQKVEFLVSFYNNEISEKSEIFDDQFSVERPDGSNFTLKIRSTKLEDSAMYFCASNLLNEQYFGPGTRLTVT.

The CDR3 loop is CASSATGPALTLHF. The DNA for the CDR3 is TGTGCCAGCAGTGCGACAGGGCCGGCATTAACCCTCCACTTT. The genes are TRBV6-1 and TRBJ1-6; 7 nucleotides agree with TRBD1. The CDR3 runs to 14 residues. Germline V gene data show CDR1 as MNHNS and CDR2 as SASEGT. Trimming took 4 bases from V and 14 from J; bases not matched to a gene: 11.

The chain carries TRBV7-2 and TRBJ2-7; TRBD1 aligns across 7 bases. V was clipped by 1 base and J by 3 bases; unmatched bases: 3. There are 14 residues in the CDR3. CDR1 SGHTA and CDR2 FQGNSA come from the germline V gene. DNA of the CDR3: TGTGCCAGCAGCTTAGGTGCAGGGGGCTACGAGCAGTACTTC. Amino acid sequence: CASSLGAGGYEQYF.

This clone was seen only a few times. The gene calls are TRBV9 and TRBJ1-2; 8 bases agree with TRBD1. In germline, CDR1 is SGDLS, CDR2 YYNGEE. The V segment lost 4 bases and the J segment 4 bases; nucleotides outside the gene matches: 6. CDR3 length equals 14 residues. The CDR3 DNA reads TGTGCCAGCAGCAGGACAGGGTATACCTATGGCTACACCTTC. Translating gives CASSRTGYTYGYTF.

This chain links TRBV23-1 with TRBJ2-7, with D perhaps matching TRBD1 or TRBD2 (5 bases each). TRBV23-1 is given ORF status, its function remaining uncertain. The CDR3 has 15 amino acids. V shed 5 bases and J shed 2 bases, with 16 bases lying between them. CDR3 in amino acids: CASSDRDGYTYEQYF. CDR3 bases: TGCGCCAGCAGTGACCGGGACGGTTATACCTACGAGCAGTACTTC.